Described below is a single T cell receptor (beta chain) sequence and its context. The antigen remains undetermined. The germline gives CDR1 MNHNY, CDR2 SVGAGI (reference sequence). CDR3 length: 16 amino acids. V gave up 0 bases and J gave up 5 bases; unmatched junction bases: 5. The patients all showed relapse after autologous stem cell transplantation, while their brentuximab vedotin exposure varied. Best responses were complete response, partial response or progressive disease. Sequencing used immunoSEQ multiplex PCR; TCRdb keeps in-frame clones, though not all of them. The repertoire holds tens of thousands of clones, with 86% as singletons. This entry is derived from a study of PD-1 blockade in classical Hodgkin lymphoma. Whole-study results and caveats: Whereas CD4+ TCR diversity had risen significantly by C4D1, CD8+ TCR diversity had not.

This material consisted of peripheral blood mononuclear cells (PBMCs), taken at baseline. The V gene is TRBV6-6, the J gene TRBJ1-5; 9 bases map to TRBD1. The receptor comes from a human donor with classical Hodgkin lymphoma. Here the CDR3 reads CASSYSGDRVDQPQHF. CDR3 in DNA: TGTGCCAGCAGTTACTCAGGGGACAGGGTAGATCAGCCCCAGCATTTT.